A selection of T cell receptor beta chains follows, all from one sample in a study of glioma-infiltrating T cells after dendritic cell vaccination. The repertoire was sequenced with immunoSEQ multiplex PCR; TCRdb's copy has only in-frame clones and lacks some. Counted here are approximately 22,000 clones, 79% occurring once; the ten biggest clones make up around 36%. Sequenced here: blood, sampled before dendritic cell vaccination. These receptors originate from a human donor with glioblastoma. CDR3s include the opening cysteine and the closing phenylalanine or tryptophan. The D gene is left open where the match is weak. Where a row states a size, it is once, few, many or the class of an expanded clone; other rows omit it.

TRBJ2-2 TRBV28 - TRBD1 CASSSTLSDRGRVRLFF TGTGCCAGCAGTTCAACCCTCTCGGACAGGGGGCGAGTGCGTCTGTTTTTT
TRBJ2-7 TRBV9 few - CASSEGGGTAAYEQYF TGTGCCAGCAGCGAGGGAGGCGGGACAGCAGCCTACGAGCAGTACTTC
TRBJ2-3 TRBV5-1 - - CASSLASAGATQYF TGCGCCAGCAGCTTGGCTTCAGCTGGGGCTACGCAGTATTTT
TRBJ1-1 TRBV5-4 - - CASSEVGGLGFF TGTGCCAGCAGCGAGGTGGGTGGACTTGGTTTCTTT
TRBJ2-4 TRBV5-6 - - CASSLVGADPWLAKNIQYF TGTGCCAGCAGCTTGGTAGGGGCTGATCCCTGGCTAGCCAAAAACATTCAGTACTTC
TRBJ2-1 TRBV7-9 - TRBD2 CASSSGLAANEQFF TGTGCCAGCAGCTCGGGACTAGCGGCCAATGAGCAGTTCTTC
TRBJ2-1 TRBV5-1 - TRBD2 CASSFGTSGSSYNEQFF TGCGCCAGCAGCTTCGGGACTAGCGGGTCTTCCTACAATGAGCAGTTCTTC
TRBJ1-1 TRBV5-4 once TRBD1 CASTGQGARDTEAFF TGTGCCAGCACAGGACAGGGGGCGCGTGACACTGAAGCTTTCTTT
TRBJ2-7 TRBV7-2 - TRBD2 CASSLEGTSGTYEQYF TGTGCCAGCAGCTTAGAGGGGACTAGCGGGACCTACGAGCAGTACTTC
TRBJ2-1 TRBV18 - - CASSPPGARGGYYNEQFF TGTGCCAGCTCACCTCCCGGGGCTCGCGGAGGGTACTACAATGAGCAGTTCTTC
TRBJ2-1 TRBV29-1 - TRBD2 CSVEDPLQGKSGSRNEQFF TGCAGCGTTGAAGACCCGTTGCAGGGGAAAAGCGGGAGCAGGAATGAGCAGTTCTTC
TRBJ2-3 TRBV9 - TRBD2 CASTPLSGRENTQYF TGTGCCAGCACCCCCTTAAGCGGGAGGGAAAATACGCAGTATTTT
TRBJ2-2 TRBV9 once - CASSEGRELFF TGTGCCAGCAGCGAGGGGCGGGAGCTGTTTTTT
TRBJ1-1 TRBV4-1 - - CASSQDSGGNTEAFF TGCGCCAGCAGCCAAGATTCGGGAGGGAACACTGAAGCTTTCTTT
TRBJ2-7 TRBV28 - TRBD1 CASSGTGTGAREQYF TGTGCCAGCAGTGGTACCGGGACAGGGGCCCGCGAGCAGTACTTC
TRBJ1-5 TRBV5-1 once TRBD1 CASSPGQVGSNQPQHF TGCGCCAGCAGCCCGGGACAGGTTGGAAGCAATCAGCCCCAGCATTTT
TRBJ2-7 TRBV19 few TRBD2 CASSTHHSLAASSYEQYF TGTGCCAGTAGTACCCACCATTCACTAGCGGCGAGCTCCTACGAGCAGTACTTC
TRBJ2-5 TRBV5-4 - TRBD2 CASSPGLAGGYQETQYF TGTGCCAGCAGCCCGGGACTAGCGGGAGGGTACCAAGAGACCCAGTACTTC
TRBJ1-1 TRBV7-2 - - CASSWLGRGGTEAFF TGTGCCAGCAGCTGGCTGGGGAGGGGAGGCACTGAAGCTTTCTTT
TRBJ2-1 TRBV9 - TRBD2 CASSEKGLGIYNEQFF TGTGCCAGCAGCGAAAAAGGACTAGGGATTTACAATGAGCAGTTCTTC
TRBJ1-4 TRBV2 - - CASKQGPAVEKLFF TGTGCCAGCAAACAGGGACCGGCCGTTGAAAAACTGTTTTTT
TRBJ2-2 TRBV4-1 - TRBD1 CASSQEGTGAGELFF TGCGCCAGCAGCCAAGAGGGAACAGGGGCCGGGGAGCTGTTTTTT
TRBJ2-2 TRBV5-4 - - CASSPATALGELFF TGTGCCAGCAGCCCGGCTACAGCCCTCGGGGAGCTGTTTTTT
TRBJ2-2 TRBV5-1 - TRBD2 CASSLRLAGEAAGELFF TGCGCCAGCAGCCTACGACTAGCGGGAGAGGCTGCCGGGGAGCTGTTTTTT
TRBJ2-2 TRBV7-2 few TRBD2 CASSLVGLADNTGELFF TGTGCCAGCAGCTTAGTGGGACTAGCGGACAACACCGGGGAGCTGTTTTTT
TRBJ1-1 TRBV5-1 - - CASTRDTNWNTEAFF TGCGCCAGTACTAGAGACACGAACTGGAACACTGAAGCTTTCTTT
TRBJ2-3 TRBV9 - - CASSVEGRGRDTQYF TGTGCCAGCAGCGTAGAGGGACGGGGGAGGGATACGCAGTATTTT
TRBJ1-1 TRBV6-1 - TRBD1 CASRPSGTGTEAFF TGTGCCAGCAGGCCCTCTGGGACAGGGACTGAAGCTTTCTTT
TRBJ1-1 TRBV11-1 - - CASSPWSRDEAFF TGTGCCAGCAGCCCATGGTCGCGGGATGAAGCTTTCTTT
TRBJ2-1 TRBV27 - TRBD2 CASSPGGRSFNEQFF TGTGCCAGCAGTCCGGGCGGGAGGAGTTTCAATGAGCAGTTCTTC
TRBJ1-5 TRBV19 - TRBD1 CASSRGQLNQPQHF TGTGCCAGTAGCCGGGGACAGCTCAATCAGCCCCAGCATTTT
TRBJ2-7 TRBV5-8 - TRBD1 CASIADREGYEQYF TGTGCCAGCATCGCGGACAGGGAAGGCTACGAGCAGTACTTC
TRBJ1-1 TRBV9 once TRBD1 CASSAGQGYTEAFF TGTGCCAGCAGCGCGGGACAGGGTTACACTGAAGCTTTCTTT
TRBJ2-3 TRBV7-8 once - CASSTQGGLQYF TGTGCCAGCAGCACCCAGGGGGGTCTGCAGTATTTT
TRBJ2-1 TRBV9 - TRBD1 CASSESTGKVNNEQFF TGTGCCAGCAGCGAATCGACAGGGAAAGTAAACAATGAGCAGTTCTTC
TRBJ1-3 TRBV9 - - CASSRTGTSGNTIYF TGTGCCAGCAGCCGCACAGGGACCTCTGGAAACACCATATATTTT